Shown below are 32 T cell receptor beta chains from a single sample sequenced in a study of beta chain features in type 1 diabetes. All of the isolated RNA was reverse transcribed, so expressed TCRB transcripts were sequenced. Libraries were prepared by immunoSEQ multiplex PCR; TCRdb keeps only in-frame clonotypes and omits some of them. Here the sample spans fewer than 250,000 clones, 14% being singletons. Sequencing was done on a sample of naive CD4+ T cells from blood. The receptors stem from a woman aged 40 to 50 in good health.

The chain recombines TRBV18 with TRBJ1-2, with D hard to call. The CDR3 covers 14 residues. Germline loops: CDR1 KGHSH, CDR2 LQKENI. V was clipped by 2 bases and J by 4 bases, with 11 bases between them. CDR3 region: CASSPIEVSYGYTF. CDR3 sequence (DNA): TGTGCCAGCTCACCAATCGAGGTCTCCTATGGCTACACCTTC. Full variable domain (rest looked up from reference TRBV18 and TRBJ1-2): NAGVMQNPRHLVRRRGQEARLRCSPMKGHSHVYWYRQLPEEGLKFMVYLQKENIIDESGMPKERFSAEFPKEGPSILRIQQVVRGDSAAYFCASSPIEVSYGYTFGSGTRLTVV.

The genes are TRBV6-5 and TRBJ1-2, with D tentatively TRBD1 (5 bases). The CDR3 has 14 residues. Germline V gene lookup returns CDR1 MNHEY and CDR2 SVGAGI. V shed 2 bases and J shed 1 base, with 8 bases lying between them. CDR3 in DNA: TGTGCCAGCAGTTACGGGGGGGATAACTATGGCTACACCTTC. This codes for CASSYGGDNYGYTF.

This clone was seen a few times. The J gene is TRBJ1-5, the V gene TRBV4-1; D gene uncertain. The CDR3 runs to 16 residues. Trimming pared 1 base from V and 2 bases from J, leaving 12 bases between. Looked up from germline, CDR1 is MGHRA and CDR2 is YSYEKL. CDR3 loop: CASSQGPGRGNQPQHF. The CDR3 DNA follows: TGCGCCAGCAGCCAAGGACCCGGGAGGGGCAATCAGCCCCAGCATTTT.

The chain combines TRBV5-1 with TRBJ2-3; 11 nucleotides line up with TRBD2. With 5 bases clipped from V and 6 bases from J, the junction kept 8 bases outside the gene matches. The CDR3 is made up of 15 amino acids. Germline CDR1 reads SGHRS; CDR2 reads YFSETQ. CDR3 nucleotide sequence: TGCGCCAGCAGACTAGCGGGGGAACTGTACGATACGCAGTATTTT. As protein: CASRLAGELYDTQYF.

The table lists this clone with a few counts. This CDR3 reads CASSRDTYGYTF. Written as DNA, the CDR3 is TGTGCCAGCAGCAGGGACACCTATGGCTACACCTTC. The chain carries TRBV25-1 and TRBJ1-2, with D perhaps matching TRBD1 (6 bases). Germline-derived CDR1 and CDR2 are MGHDK and SYGVNS. V lost 6 bases, J lost 4 bases, and 9 bases lay in between. The CDR3 runs 12 residues.

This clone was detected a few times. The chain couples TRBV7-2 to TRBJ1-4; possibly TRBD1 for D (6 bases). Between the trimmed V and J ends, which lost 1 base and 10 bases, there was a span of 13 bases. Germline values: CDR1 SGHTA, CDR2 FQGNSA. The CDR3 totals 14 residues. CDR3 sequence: CASSLGVGGAKLFF. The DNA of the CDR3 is TGTGCCAGCAGCTTAGGAGTAGGGGGAGCAAAACTGTTTTTT.

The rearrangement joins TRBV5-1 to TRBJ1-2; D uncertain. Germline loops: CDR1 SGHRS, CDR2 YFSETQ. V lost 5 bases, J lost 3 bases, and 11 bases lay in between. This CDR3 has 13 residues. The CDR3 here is CASRDTVDYGYTF. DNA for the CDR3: TGCGCCAGCAGGGATACAGTGGACTATGGCTACACCTTC.

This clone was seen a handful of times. The CDR3 nucleotides read TGTGCCAGCAGCTTTATACCCGACAGCCTCATGAACACTGAAGCTTTCTTT. Translation: CASSFIPDSLMNTEAFF. The rearrangement uses TRBV7-9 and TRBJ1-1; the D gene is possibly TRBD1 (5 bases). Trimming cost V 3 bases and J 0 bases, with 17 bases left between them. The germline V gene has CDR1 SEHNR and CDR2 FQNEAQ (reference sequence). The CDR3 covers 17 residues. The full variable domain, in which reference TRBV7-9 and TRBJ1-1 provide the parts outside the CDR3, is DTGVSQNPRHKITKRGQNVTFRCDPISEHNRLYWYRQTLGQGPEFLTYFQNEAQLEKSRLLSDRFSAERPKGSFSTLEIQRTEQGDSAMYLCASSFIPDSLMNTEAFFGQGTRLTVV.

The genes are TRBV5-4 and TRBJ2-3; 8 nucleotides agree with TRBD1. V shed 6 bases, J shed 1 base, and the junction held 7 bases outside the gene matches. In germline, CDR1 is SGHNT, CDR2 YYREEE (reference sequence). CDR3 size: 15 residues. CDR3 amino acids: CASNGGQAGTDTQYF. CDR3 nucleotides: TGTGCCAGCAACGGGGGACAGGCCGGCACAGATACGCAGTATTTT.

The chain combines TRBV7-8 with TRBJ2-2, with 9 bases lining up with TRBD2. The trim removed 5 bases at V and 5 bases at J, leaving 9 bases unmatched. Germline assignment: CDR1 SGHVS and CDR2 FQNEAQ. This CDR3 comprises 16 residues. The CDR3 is CASSLIAGAKTGELFF. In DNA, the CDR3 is TGTGCCAGCAGCCTAATAGCGGGGGCTAAGACCGGGGAGCTGTTTTTT.

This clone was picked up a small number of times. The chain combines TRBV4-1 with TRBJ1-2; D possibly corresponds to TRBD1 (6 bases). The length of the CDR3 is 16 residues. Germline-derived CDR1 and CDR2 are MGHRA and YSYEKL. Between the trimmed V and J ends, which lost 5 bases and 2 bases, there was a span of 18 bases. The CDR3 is CASSTTRGGQNYGYTF. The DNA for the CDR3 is TGCGCCAGCAGCACGACGCGGGGGGGGCAGAACTATGGCTACACCTTC.

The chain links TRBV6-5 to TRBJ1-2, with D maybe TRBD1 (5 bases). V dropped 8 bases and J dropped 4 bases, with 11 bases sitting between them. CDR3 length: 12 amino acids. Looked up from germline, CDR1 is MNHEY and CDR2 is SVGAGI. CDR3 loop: CASQTGSYGYTF. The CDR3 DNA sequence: TGTGCCAGCCAAACAGGATCCTATGGCTACACCTTC.

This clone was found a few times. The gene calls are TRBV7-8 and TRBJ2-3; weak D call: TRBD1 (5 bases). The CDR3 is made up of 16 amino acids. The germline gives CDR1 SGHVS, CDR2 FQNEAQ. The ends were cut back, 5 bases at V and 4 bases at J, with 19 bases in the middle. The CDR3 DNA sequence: TGTGCCAGCAGCCTCGATCAGGGTTCTATCGCAGATACGCAGTATTTT. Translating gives CASSLDQGSIADTQYF.

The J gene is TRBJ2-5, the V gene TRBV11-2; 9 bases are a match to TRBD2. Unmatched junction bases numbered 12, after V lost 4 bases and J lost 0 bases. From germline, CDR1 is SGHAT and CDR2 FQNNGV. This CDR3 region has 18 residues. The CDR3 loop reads CASSSSGVVDPYQETQYF. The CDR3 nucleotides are TGTGCCAGCAGCTCTAGCGGGGTCGTGGATCCGTACCAAGAGACCCAGTACTTC.

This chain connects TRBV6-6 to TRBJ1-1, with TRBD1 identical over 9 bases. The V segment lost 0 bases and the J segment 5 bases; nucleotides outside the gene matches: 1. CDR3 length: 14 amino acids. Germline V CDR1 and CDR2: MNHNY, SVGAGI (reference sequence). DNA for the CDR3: TGTGCCAGCAGTTACTCGACAGGGGGTACTGAAGCTTTCTTT. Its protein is CASSYSTGGTEAFF.

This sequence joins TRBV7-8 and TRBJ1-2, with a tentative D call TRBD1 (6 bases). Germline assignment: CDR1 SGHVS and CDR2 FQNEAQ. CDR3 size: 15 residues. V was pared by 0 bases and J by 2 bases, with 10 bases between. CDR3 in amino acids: CASSLAGQGNYGYTF. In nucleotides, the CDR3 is TGTGCCAGCAGCTTAGCTGGGCAGGGGAACTATGGCTACACCTTC.

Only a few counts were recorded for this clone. For the CDR3, the DNA is TGTGCCAGCAGTGCGTTAAGGGGGAATTCACCCCTCCACTTT. It translates to CASSALRGNSPLHF. The chain employs TRBV25-1 and TRBJ1-6, with a possible D match to TRBD1 (6 bases). The V end lost 4 bases, the J end lost 7 bases, and 11 bases lay between the germline ends. The CDR3 has 14 amino acids. Germline CDR1 reads MGHDK; CDR2 reads SYGVNS.

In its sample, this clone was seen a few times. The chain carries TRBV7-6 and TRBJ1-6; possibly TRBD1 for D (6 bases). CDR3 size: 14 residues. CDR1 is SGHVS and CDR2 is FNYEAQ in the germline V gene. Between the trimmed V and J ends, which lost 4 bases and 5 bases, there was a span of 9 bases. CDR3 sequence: CASSSGHHNSPLHF. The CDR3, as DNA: TGTGCCAGCAGCTCGGGACACCATAATTCACCCCTCCACTTT. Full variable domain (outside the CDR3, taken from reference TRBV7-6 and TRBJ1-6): GAGVSQSPRYKVTKRGQDVALRCDPISGHVSLYWYRQALGQGPEFLTYFNYEAQQDKSGLPNDRFSAERPEGSISTLTIQRTEQRDSAMYRCASSSGHHNSPLHFGNGTRLTVT.

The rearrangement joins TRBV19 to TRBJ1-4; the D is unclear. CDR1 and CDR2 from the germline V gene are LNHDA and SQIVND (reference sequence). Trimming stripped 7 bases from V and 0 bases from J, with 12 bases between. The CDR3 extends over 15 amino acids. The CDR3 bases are TGTGCCAGTAAGAGGGCAGAGGCAACTAATGAAAAACTGTTTTTT. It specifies CASKRAEATNEKLFF. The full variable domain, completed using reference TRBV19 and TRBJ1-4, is DGGITQSPKYLFRKEGQNVTLSCEQNLNHDAMYWYRQDPGQGLRLIYYSQIVNDFQKGDIAEGYSVSREKKESFPLTVTSAQKNPTAFYLCASKRAEATNEKLFFGSGTQLSVL.

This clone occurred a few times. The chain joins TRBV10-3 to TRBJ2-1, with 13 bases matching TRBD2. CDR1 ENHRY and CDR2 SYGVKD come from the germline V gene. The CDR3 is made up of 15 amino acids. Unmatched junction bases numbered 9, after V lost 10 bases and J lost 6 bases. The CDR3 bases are TGTGCCAGCACTAGCGGGGGGGCCATGTCCAATGAGCAGTTCTTC. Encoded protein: CASTSGGAMSNEQFF.

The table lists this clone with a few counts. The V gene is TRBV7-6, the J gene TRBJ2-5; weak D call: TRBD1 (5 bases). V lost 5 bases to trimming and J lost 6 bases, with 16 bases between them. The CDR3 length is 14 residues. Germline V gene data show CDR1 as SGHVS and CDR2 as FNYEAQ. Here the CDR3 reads CASSQLSGYKTQYF. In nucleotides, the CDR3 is TGTGCCAGCAGCCAGCTGTCAGGGTATAAGACCCAGTACTTC.

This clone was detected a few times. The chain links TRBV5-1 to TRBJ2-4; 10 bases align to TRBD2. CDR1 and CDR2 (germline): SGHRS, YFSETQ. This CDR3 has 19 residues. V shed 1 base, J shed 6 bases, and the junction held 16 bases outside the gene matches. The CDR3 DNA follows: TGCGCCAGCAGCTTGTGGACAGCGGGGGGGCCCAGGCTCCCAAACATTCAGTACTTC. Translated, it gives CASSLWTAGGPRLPNIQYF. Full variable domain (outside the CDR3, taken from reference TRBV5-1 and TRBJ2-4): KAGVTQTPRYLIKTRGQQVTLSCSPISGHRSVSWYQQTPGQGLQFLFEYFSETQRNKGNFPGRFSGRQFSNSRSEMNVSTLELGDSALYLCASSLWTAGGPRLPNIQYFGAGTRLSVL.

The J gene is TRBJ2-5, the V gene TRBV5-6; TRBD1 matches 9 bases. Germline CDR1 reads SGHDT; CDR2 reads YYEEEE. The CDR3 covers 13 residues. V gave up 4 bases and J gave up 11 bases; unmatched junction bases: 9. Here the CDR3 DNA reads TGTGCCAGCAGCCTGGACAGGGGAGGTGAGCAGTACTTC. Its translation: CASSLDRGGEQYF.

CDR3 region: CASSTLKRDREAYEQYF. The CDR3 DNA reads as TGTGCCAGCAGCACCCTAAAAAGGGACAGGGAAGCCTACGAGCAGTACTTC. The rearrangement links TRBV5-4 to TRBJ2-7; 9 bases align to TRBD1. The CDR3 spans 17 residues. V was pared by 4 bases and J by 2 bases, with 13 bases of the junction left unmatched. The V gene's germline CDR1 is SGHNT and CDR2 YYREEE (reference sequence).

The CDR3 loop reads CASSQAVGGKQYF. In nucleotides, the CDR3 is TGTGCCAGCAGCCAAGCCGTGGGGGGGAAGCAGTACTTC. The V call is TRBV14, the J call TRBJ2-7, with 7 bases aligning to TRBD2. V shed 1 base and J 8 bases; nucleotides not matched to a gene: 5. The V gene's germline CDR1 is SGHDN and CDR2 FVKESK. This CDR3 comprises 13 residues.

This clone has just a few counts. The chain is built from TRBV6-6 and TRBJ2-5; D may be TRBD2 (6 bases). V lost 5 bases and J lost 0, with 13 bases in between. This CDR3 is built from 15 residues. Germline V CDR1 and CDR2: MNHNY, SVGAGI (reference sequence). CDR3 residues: CASSRPGVDQETQYF. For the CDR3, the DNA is TGTGCCAGCAGTCGCCCGGGAGTGGACCAAGAGACCCAGTACTTC.

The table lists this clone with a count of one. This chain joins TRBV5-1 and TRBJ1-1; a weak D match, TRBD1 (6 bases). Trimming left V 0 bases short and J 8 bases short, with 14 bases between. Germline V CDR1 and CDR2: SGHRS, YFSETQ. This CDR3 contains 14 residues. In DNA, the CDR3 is TGCGCCAGCAGCTTGGGGGGGCTACAGAAGGAAGCTTTCTTT. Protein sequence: CASSLGGLQKEAFF.

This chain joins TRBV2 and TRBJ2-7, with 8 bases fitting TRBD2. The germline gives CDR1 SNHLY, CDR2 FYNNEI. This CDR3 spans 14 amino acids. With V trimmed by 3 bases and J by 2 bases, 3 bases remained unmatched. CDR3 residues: CASSDRGGAYEQYF. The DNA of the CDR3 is TGTGCCAGCAGTGATCGGGGGGGAGCCTACGAGCAGTACTTC.

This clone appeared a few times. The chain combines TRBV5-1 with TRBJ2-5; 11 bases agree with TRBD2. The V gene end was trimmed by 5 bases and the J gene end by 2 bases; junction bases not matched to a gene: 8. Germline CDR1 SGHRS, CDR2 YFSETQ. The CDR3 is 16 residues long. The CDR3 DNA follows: TGCGCCAGCAGTCCTAATAGCGGGGGGGCACAAGAGACCCAGTACTTC. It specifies CASSPNSGGAQETQYF. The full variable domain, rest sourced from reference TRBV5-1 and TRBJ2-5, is KAGVTQTPRYLIKTRGQQVTLSCSPISGHRSVSWYQQTPGQGLQFLFEYFSETQRNKGNFPGRFSGRQFSNSRSEMNVSTLELGDSALYLCASSPNSGGAQETQYFGPGTRLLVL.

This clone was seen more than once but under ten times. The CDR3, as DNA: TGTGCCAGCAGGTTCCCCGGCGGAGCTAACTATGGCTACACCTTC. Protein sequence: CASRFPGGANYGYTF. The chain joins TRBV5-4 to TRBJ1-2; no definite D call. The CDR3 has 15 amino acids. Deletions cut 5 bases from V and 0 bases from J, with 14 bases between. In germline, CDR1 is SGHNT, CDR2 YYREEE (reference sequence).

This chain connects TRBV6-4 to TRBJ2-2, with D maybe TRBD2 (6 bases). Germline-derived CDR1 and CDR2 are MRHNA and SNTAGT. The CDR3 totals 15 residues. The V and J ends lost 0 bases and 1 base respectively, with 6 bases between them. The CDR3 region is CASSDSGGNTGELFF. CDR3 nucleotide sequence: TGTGCCAGCAGTGACTCGGGGGGGAACACCGGGGAGCTGTTTTTT.

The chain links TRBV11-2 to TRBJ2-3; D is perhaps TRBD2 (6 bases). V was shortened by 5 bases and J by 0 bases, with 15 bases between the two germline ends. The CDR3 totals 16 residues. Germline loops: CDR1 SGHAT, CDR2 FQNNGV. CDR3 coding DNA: TGTGCCAGCAGCGGGCGGGACCCCACTAGCACAGATACGCAGTATTTT. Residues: CASSGRDPTSTDTQYF.